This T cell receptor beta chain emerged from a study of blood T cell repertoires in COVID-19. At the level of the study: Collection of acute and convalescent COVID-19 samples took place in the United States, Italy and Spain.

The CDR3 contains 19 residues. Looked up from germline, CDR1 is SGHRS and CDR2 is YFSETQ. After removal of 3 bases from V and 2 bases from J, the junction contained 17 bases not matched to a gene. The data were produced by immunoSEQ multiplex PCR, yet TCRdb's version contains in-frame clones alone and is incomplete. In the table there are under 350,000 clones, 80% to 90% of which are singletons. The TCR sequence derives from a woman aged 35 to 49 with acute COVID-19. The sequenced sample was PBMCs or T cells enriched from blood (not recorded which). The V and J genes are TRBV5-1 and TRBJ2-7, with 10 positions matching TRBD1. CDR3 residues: CASSSLGPTGGSLTYEQYF. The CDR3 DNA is TGCGCCAGCAGCTCATTGGGTCCGACAGGGGGCAGTCTGACCTACGAGCAGTACTTC.